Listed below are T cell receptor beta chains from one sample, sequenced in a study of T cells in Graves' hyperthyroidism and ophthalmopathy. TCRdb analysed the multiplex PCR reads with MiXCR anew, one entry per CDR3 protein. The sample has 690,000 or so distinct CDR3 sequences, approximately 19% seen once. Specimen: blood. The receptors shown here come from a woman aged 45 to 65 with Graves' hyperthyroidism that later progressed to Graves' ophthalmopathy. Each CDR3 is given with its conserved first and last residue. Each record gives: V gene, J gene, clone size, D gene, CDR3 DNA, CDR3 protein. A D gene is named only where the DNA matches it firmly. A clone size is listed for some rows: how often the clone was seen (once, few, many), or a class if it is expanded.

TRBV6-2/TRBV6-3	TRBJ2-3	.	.	TGTGCCAGCAGTTACTCCGCTAGCGCGCGCTGGGATACGCAGTATTTT	CASSYSASARWDTQYF
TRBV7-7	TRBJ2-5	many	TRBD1	TGTGCTAGCAGCGTTGACAGGGGGGAAGAGACCCAGTACTTC	CASSVDRGEETQYF
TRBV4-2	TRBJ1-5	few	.	TGTGCCAGCAGCCAAGAGGGGGAGGGTCAGCCCCAGCATTTT	CASSQEGEGQPQHF
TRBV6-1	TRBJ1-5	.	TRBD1	TGTGCCAGCAGCCACGGCAGGGGGCGTGGAGCGGGCAATCAGCCCCAGCATTTT	CASSHGRGRGAGNQPQHF
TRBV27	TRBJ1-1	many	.	TGTGCCAGCACTTCCTGGGACATGTTAGGCACTGAAGCTTTCTTT	CASTSWDMLGTEAFF
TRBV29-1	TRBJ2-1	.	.	TGCAGCGCCCGGGGGGAAACAGGGAGCTCCTACAATGAGCAGTTCTTC	CSARGETGSSYNEQFF
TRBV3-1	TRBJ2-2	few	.	TGTGCCAGCAGCCAAGACACTTTTGGCAGCAACACCGGGGAGCTGTTTTTT	CASSQDTFGSNTGELFF
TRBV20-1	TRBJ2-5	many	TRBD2	TGCAGTGCTAGGGAAGGGACTAGCGGGGGAGAGACCCAGTACTTC	CSAREGTSGGETQYF
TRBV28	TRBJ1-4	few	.	TGTGCCAGCAGTTTCGCAGGCGTTCCCGGTAATGAAAAACTGTTTTTT	CASSFAGVPGNEKLFF
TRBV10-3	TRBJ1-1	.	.	TGTGCCATCAAACCTAGCGGACAGCTGAACACTGAAGCTTTCTTT	CAIKPSGQLNTEAFF
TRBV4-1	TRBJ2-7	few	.	TGCGCCAGCAGCCAAGGAAAACATCTCTCCTACGAGCAGTACTTC	CASSQGKHLSYEQYF
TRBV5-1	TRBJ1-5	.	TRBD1	TGCGCCAGCAGCTTCGGAGGGGGCTGGCAGCCCCAGCATTTT	CASSFGGGWQPQHF